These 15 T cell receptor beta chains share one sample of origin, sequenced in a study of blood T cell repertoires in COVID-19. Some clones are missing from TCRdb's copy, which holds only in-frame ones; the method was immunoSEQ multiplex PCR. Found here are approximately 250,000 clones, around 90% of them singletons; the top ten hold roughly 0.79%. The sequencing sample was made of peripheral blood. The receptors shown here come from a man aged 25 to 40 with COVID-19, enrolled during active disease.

The CDR3 sequence is CASSPPRGSTGELFF. CDR3 nucleotide sequence: TGTGCCAGCTCACCACCGCGGGGGAGCACCGGGGAGCTGTTTTTT. This chain links TRBV18 with TRBJ2-2, with 7 bases fitting TRBD2. From germline, CDR1 is KGHSH and CDR2 LQKENI. Germline trimming cut 0 bases from V and 4 bases from J; bases unmatched to any gene: 2. The CDR3 consists of 15 residues.

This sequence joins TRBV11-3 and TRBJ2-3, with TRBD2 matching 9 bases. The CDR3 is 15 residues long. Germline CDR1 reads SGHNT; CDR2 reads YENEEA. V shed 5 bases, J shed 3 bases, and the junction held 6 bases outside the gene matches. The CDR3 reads CASSTGSGGTDTQYF. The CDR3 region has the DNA TGTGCCAGCAGCACCGGTAGCGGGGGAACAGATACGCAGTATTTT.

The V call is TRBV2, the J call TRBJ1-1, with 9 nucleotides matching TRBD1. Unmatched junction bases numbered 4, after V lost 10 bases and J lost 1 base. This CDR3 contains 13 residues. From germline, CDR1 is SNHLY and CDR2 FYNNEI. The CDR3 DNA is TGTGCCACTAAGACAGGGGGGAACACTGAAGCTTTCTTT. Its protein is CATKTGGNTEAFF.

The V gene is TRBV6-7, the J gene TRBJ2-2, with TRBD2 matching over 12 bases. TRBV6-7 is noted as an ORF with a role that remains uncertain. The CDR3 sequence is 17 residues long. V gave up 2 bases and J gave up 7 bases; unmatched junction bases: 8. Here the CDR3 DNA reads TGTGCCAGCAGTTACGCTAGCGGGGGGGCAGTCATCGGGGAGCTGTTTTTT. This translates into CASSYASGGAVIGELFF.

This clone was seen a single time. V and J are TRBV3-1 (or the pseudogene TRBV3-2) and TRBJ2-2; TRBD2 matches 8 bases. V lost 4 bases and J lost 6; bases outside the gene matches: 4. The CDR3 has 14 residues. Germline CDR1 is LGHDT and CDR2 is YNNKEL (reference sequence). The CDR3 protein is CASSPGGGPGELFF. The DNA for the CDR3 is TGTGCCAGCAGCCCCGGGGGGGGGCCCGGGGAGCTGTTTTTT.

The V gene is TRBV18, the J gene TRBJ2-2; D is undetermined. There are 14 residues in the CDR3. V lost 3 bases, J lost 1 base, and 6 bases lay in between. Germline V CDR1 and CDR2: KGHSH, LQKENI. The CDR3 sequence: CASSPQENTGELFF. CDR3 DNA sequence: TGTGCCAGCTCACCTCAGGAGAACACCGGGGAGCTGTTTTTT.

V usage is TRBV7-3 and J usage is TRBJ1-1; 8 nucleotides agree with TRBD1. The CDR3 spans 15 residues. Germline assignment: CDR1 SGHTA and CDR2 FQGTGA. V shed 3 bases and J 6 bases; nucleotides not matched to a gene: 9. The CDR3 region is CASSFFRGLSPEAFF. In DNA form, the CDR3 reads TGTGCCAGCAGCTTCTTCAGGGGGCTTAGTCCTGAAGCTTTCTTT.

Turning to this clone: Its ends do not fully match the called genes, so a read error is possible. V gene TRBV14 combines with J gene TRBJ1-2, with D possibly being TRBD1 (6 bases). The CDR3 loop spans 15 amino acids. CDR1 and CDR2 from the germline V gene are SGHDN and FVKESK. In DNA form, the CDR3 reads TGTGCCAGCAGCCAGACCCGAGGGGGTAACGATGGCTACACCTTC. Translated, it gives CASSQTRGGNDGYTF.

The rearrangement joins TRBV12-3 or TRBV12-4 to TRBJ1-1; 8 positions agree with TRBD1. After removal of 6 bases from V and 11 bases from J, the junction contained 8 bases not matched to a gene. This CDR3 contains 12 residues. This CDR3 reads CASRPETGVAFF. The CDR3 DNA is TGTGCCAGCAGACCCGAGACAGGGGTTGCTTTCTTT.

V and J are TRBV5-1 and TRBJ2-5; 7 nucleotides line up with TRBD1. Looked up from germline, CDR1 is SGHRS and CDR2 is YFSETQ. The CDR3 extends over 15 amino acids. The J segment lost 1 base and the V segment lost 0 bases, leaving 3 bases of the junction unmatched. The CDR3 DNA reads TGCGCCAGCAGCTTGGGGGACAGAGTCCAAGAGACCCAGTACTTC. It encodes CASSLGDRVQETQYF.

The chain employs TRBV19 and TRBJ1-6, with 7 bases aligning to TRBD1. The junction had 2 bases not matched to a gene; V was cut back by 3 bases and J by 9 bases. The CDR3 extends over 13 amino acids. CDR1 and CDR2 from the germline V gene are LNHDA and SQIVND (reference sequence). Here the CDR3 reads CASSIQGGSPLHF. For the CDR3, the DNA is TGTGCCAGTAGTATCCAGGGGGGTTCACCCCTCCACTTT. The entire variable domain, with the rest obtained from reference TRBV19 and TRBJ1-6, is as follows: DGGITQSPKYLFRKEGQNVTLSCEQNLNHDAMYWYRQDPGQGLRLIYYSQIVNDFQKGDIAEGYSVSREKKESFPLTVTSAQKNPTAFYLCASSIQGGSPLHFGNGTRLTVT.

CDR3 region: CASSPRQESYEQYF. CDR3 coding DNA: TGTGCCAGCAGTCCTCGACAGGAGTCATACGAGCAGTACTTC. This chain uses TRBV6-5 with TRBJ2-7; possibly TRBD1 for D (6 bases). The CDR3 loop spans 14 amino acids. V was trimmed by 5 bases and J by 4 bases, leaving 15 bases between them. Germline-derived CDR1 and CDR2 are MNHEY and SVGAGI.

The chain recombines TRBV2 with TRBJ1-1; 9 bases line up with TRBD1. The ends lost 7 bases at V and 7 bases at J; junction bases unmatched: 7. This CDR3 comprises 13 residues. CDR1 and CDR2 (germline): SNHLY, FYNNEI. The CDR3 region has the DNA TGTGCCAGCATCCTGAGACAGGGGGTTGAAGCTTTCTTT. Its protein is CASILRQGVEAFF.

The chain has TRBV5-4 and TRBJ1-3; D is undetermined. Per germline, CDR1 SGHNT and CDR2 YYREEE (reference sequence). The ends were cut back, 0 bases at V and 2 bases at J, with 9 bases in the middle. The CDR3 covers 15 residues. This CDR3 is CASSLDRGTGNTIYF. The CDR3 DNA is TGTGCCAGCAGCTTGGACCGGGGTACTGGAAACACCATATATTTT.

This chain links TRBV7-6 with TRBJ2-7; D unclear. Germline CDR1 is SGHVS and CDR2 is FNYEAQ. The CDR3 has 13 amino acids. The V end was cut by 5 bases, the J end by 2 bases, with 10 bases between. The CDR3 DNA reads TGTGCCAGCAGCCCAGGAAGAACCTACGAGCAGTACTTC. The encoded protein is CASSPGRTYEQYF. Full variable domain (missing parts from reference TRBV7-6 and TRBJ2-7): GAGVSQSPRYKVTKRGQDVALRCDPISGHVSLYWYRQALGQGPEFLTYFNYEAQQDKSGLPNDRFSAERPEGSISTLTIQRTEQRDSAMYRCASSPGRTYEQYFGPGTRLTVT.